These T cell receptor beta chains were read from a single sample in a study of blood T cells in healthy people across ages. MiXCR, applied by TCRdb to the 5' RACE reads, yields one record per CDR3 protein. The data show some 1.6 million distinct CDR3 sequences, 34% seen once. The sample comprised blood. These receptors were obtained from a woman in her 30s in good health. The conserved cysteine and the conserved F or W are not part of the CDR3 here.

j_gene | len | v_gene | CDR3aa
TRBJ2-7 | 13 | TRBV12-3/TRBV12-4 | ASSPGGHNTYEQY
TRBJ2-1 | 11 | TRBV20-1 | LVLSSLSNEQF
- | 13 | TRBV28 | ASSLTPGQGGEQY
TRBJ2-3 | 12 | TRBV3-1 | ASSQEVLGDTQY
TRBJ2-5 | 13 | TRBV5-1 | ASSRTSGGWETQY
TRBJ2-1 | 13 | TRBV7-2 | ASSLWAGGGNEQF
TRBJ2-7 | 13 | TRBV6-6 | ASSYSTAGAGEQY
TRBJ2-3 | 16 | TRBV7-9 | ASSFRTSGRAGADTQY
TRBJ2-7 | 12 | TRBV20-1 | SATPGGKSWEQY
TRBJ1-1 | 13 | TRBV6-5 | ASSYSRQGNTEAF
TRBJ2-1 | 12 | TRBV20-1 | SAGVAGEGNEQF
TRBJ2-3 | 14 | TRBV27 | ASSLAPGFQTDAQY
TRBJ1-5 | 11 | TRBV7-2 | ASSLIRNQPQH
TRBJ2-1 | 13 | TRBV12-5 | ASGFSGQGRNEQF
TRBJ2-7 | 12 | TRBV20-1 | SATPIAGGLEQY
TRBJ2-5 | 16 | TRBV7-2 | ASSLDRLAGSLEGTQY
TRBJ2-1 | 9 | TRBV29-1 | SAQTGPEQF
TRBJ2-3 | 12 | TRBV29-1 | SVSPGLNTDTQY
TRBJ2-1 | 13 | TRBV4-1 | ASSPRTSLYNEQF
TRBJ1-2 | 15 | TRBV7-2 | ASSTNRVAGANYGYT
TRBJ1-4 | 14 | TRBV4-1 | ASSQDPAVTSEKLF
TRBJ1-4 | 14 | TRBV7-9 | ASSLPGQGGNEKLF
TRBJ1-2 | 13 | TRBV7-8 | ASSPRDTASDGYT
TRBJ2-3 | 14 | TRBV7-2 | ASSLDTSGVTDTQY
TRBJ2-7 | 9 | TRBV24-1 | ATSFGYEQY
TRBJ2-5 | 13 | TRBV28 | ASTPYGRGGETQY
TRBJ2-5 | 13 | TRBV29-1 | SVLGTGKLQEIQY
TRBJ2-3 | 11 | TRBV2 | ARKGRYTDTQY
TRBJ2-1 | 17 | TRBV13 | VSSLSAGLAGASHNEQF
TRBJ2-3 | 17 | TRBV6-1 | ASSPLTSGNLQERNTQY
TRBJ2-7 | 10 | TRBV20-1 | SATAENYEQY
TRBJ2-3 | 12 | TRBV5-1 | ASSSHDVADTQY
TRBJ2-3 | 11 | TRBV20-1 | SARRQATDTQY
TRBJ2-5 | 12 | TRBV12-3/TRBV12-4 | ASSLTGGRETQY
TRBJ2-5 | 17 | TRBV9 | ASSVRPLSGPGGGETQY
TRBJ2-3 | 15 | TRBV28 | ASTGGRTLRSTDTQY
TRBJ1-2 | 12 | TRBV9 | ASSVTTGLEGYT